These T cell receptor beta chains were read from a single sample in a study of shared clonotypes between healthy human individuals. Repertoires were generated with immunoSEQ multiplex PCR, while TCRdb's copy carries only in-frame clones and drops some. The sample consists of around 100,000 clones, 67% of them appearing once. The sample consisted of memory CD8+ T cells sorted from blood. The receptors here all came from a young man in good health. Both conserved end residues are part of each CDR3. D genes are given only for firm matches. Clone size is not always given. Where it is, it says once, few, many or a class for expanded clones.

>-|TRBV5-1|-|TRBJ2-7
TGCGCCAGCAGGCCGCTCCGGGAACGACACGAGCAGTACTTC
CASRPLRERHEQYF
>-|TRBV5-1|-|TRBJ2-5
TGCGCCAGCAGCACCGCGTGGGGGCTGGGGCAAGAGACCCAGTACTTC
CASSTAWGLGQETQYF
>-|TRBV7-3|-|TRBJ2-6
TGTGCCAGCAGCCGTCAGGGGCATTCGGGGGCCAACGTCCTGACTTTC
CASSRQGHSGANVLTF
>TRBD2|TRBV27|-|TRBJ2-5
TGTGCCAGCACCCGCCCCAGCGGGAGGCCTGTTGCTGAGACCCAGTACTTC
CASTRPSGRPVAETQYF
>TRBD2|TRBV18|-|TRBJ2-1
TGTGCCAGCTCGTTGGGACTAGCGGGAGGATCCACCCAGTTCTTC
CASSLGLAGGSTQFF
>TRBD2|TRBV11-3|once|TRBJ2-2
TGTGCCAGCAGCTTCCAAGTAGCGGGAGGGATACCCGGGGAGCTGTTTTTT
CASSFQVAGGIPGELFF
>TRBD1|TRBV10-3|-|TRBJ2-5
TGTGCCATCAGTGAGAATTGGGACAGGCAAGAGACCCAGTACTTC
CAISENWDRQETQYF
>-|TRBV4-1|-|TRBJ2-7
TGCGCCAGCAGCCAAGATCAAGGTAGCGCTTCCTACGAGCAGTACTTC
CASSQDQGSASYEQYF
>-|TRBV5-4|-|TRBJ2-7
TGTGCCAGCAGCTTGTCCGGCTACGAGCAGTACTTC
CASSLSGYEQYF
>TRBD1|TRBV11-2|-|TRBJ1-5
TGTGCCAGCAGCATTGACGGACAGGGAGGGGATCAGCCCCAGCATTTT
CASSIDGQGGDQPQHF
>-|TRBV21-1|-|TRBJ2-3
TGTGCCAGCCTCCCCCCGTACAGGCCATGCACAGATACGCAGTATTTT
CASLPPYRPCTDTQYF
>TRBD2|TRBV11-2|few|TRBJ2-2
TGTGCCAGCAGCTTAGTACGGGGCGGGAGGGCCGTTGGGGAGCTGTTTTTT
CASSLVRGGRAVGELFF
>-|TRBV7-9|-|TRBJ2-5
TGTGCCAGCACCCCTGGCGATTACGGTCTACAGGAGACCCAGTACTTC
CASTPGDYGLQETQYF
>TRBD2|TRBV5-1|-|TRBJ2-1
TGCGCCAGCAGCTTAATAGCGGGAATGTATGAGCAGTTCTTC
CASSLIAGMYEQFF
>TRBD2|TRBV4-3|-|TRBJ2-3
TGCGCCAGCAGCCAAGACGTAGCGGGAGCCGGATATACGCAGTATTTT
CASSQDVAGAGYTQYF
>-|TRBV5-6|few|TRBJ1-1
TGTGCCAGCAGCTCTAGGGGCCGTTACACTGAAGCTTTCTTT
CASSSRGRYTEAFF
>TRBD2|TRBV6-4|many|TRBJ2-1
TGTGCCAGCAGTGAGCGGGAGGGCCCGGAGTGGGAGCAGTTCTTC
CASSEREGPEWEQFF
>TRBD2|TRBV10-2|-|TRBJ2-7
TGCGCCAGCAGTGAGCTAGCGGGAGGCTACGAGCAGTACTTC
CASSELAGGYEQYF
>-|TRBV9|once|TRBJ1-2
TGTGCCAGCAGCCCCTATAATACCCTCGGCGATGGCTACACCTTC
CASSPYNTLGDGYTF
>-|TRBV6-4|-|TRBJ1-1
TGTGCCAGCAGTGCGGCCTGGGACACTGAAGCTTTCTTT
CASSAAWDTEAFF
>TRBD1|TRBV11-3|-|TRBJ2-1
TGTGCCAGCAGCTTATCCCCAGGGGGCTTTGATGAGCAGTTCTTC
CASSLSPGGFDEQFF
>-|TRBV13|-|TRBJ2-3
TGTGCCAGCAGCTTCCCATCGGGAGGCACAGATACGCAGTATTTT
CASSFPSGGTDTQYF
>-|TRBV7-9|many|TRBJ1-5
TGTGCCAGCAGCCCCCGCGGGGGTGGCAATCAGCCCCAGCATTTT
CASSPRGGGNQPQHF
>-|TRBV6-1|-|TRBJ2-7
TGTGCCAGCAGTCCCGGCCCCCACGAGCAGTACTTC
CASSPGPHEQYF
>-|TRBV27|once|TRBJ1-1
TGTGCCAGCAGTTTATGGGGCAGAGTGGAAACTGAAGCTTTCTTT
CASSLWGRVETEAFF
>-|TRBV4-1|-|TRBJ2-1
TGCGCCAGCAGCGTTAGAAATGAGCAGTTCTTC
CASSVRNEQFF
>-|TRBV28|-|TRBJ2-7
TGTGCCAGCAGTCCCCCGGGACCGCTAGAGCAGTACTTC
CASSPPGPLEQYF
>-|TRBV5-1|-|TRBJ1-3
TGCGCCAGCAGCCCGACAGTCTCTGGAAACACCATATATTTT
CASSPTVSGNTIYF
>-|TRBV29-1|-|TRBJ1-1
TGCAGCGTTGACATCATGAACACTGAAGCTTTCTTT
CSVDIMNTEAFF
>TRBD2|TRBV5-1|-|TRBJ2-3
TGCGCCAGCAGCTTTGGATCCCCGCGTGGGATCGCCCCGGGCGGGAGGGCCACAGATACGCAGTATTTT
CASSFGSPRGIAPGGRATDTQYF
>-|TRBV18|-|TRBJ2-2
TGTGCCAGCTCACTAGAGCCGTCCCCTTCGAACACCGGGGAGCTGTTTTTT
CASSLEPSPSNTGELFF
>-|TRBV5-4|-|TRBJ1-4
TGTGCCAGCAGCTTGAGAGGGGAAGGTGAAAAACTGTTTTTT
CASSLRGEGEKLFF
>-|TRBV9|-|TRBJ2-2
TGTGCCAGCACCCAAGCCAACACCGGGGAGCTGTTTTTT
CASTQANTGELFF
>-|TRBV7-2|-|TRBJ2-2
TGTGCCAGCAGCTCGTTCTTAAGGGCGGAGAGCACCGGGGAGCTGTTTTTT
CASSSFLRAESTGELFF
>-|TRBV28|-|TRBJ2-7
TGTGCCAGCAGTTTAGTTACCTACGAGCAGTACTTC
CASSLVTYEQYF
>TRBD1|TRBV28|-|TRBJ1-1
TGTGCCAGCAGTTCGACAGGGTTTCTGGCTTTCTTT
CASSSTGFLAFF
>-|TRBV29-1|few|TRBJ2-7
TGCAGCGTTGGGCCCCCACGGGGACGCGAGCAGTACTTC
CSVGPPRGREQYF
>TRBD2|TRBV5-8|few|TRBJ2-1
TGTGCCAGCGACCCGGGACTAGCGGGGAGCTCCTACAATGAGCAGTTCTTC
CASDPGLAGSSYNEQFF
>-|TRBV18|-|TRBJ2-1
TGTGCCAGCTCACCACCCGCCAGAGAACCCTACAATGAGCAGTTCTTC
CASSPPAREPYNEQFF
>TRBD2|TRBV5-6|-|TRBJ2-2
TGTGCCAGCACCCAGGGACTAGCGGGAACCGGGGAGCTGTTTTTT
CASTQGLAGTGELFF